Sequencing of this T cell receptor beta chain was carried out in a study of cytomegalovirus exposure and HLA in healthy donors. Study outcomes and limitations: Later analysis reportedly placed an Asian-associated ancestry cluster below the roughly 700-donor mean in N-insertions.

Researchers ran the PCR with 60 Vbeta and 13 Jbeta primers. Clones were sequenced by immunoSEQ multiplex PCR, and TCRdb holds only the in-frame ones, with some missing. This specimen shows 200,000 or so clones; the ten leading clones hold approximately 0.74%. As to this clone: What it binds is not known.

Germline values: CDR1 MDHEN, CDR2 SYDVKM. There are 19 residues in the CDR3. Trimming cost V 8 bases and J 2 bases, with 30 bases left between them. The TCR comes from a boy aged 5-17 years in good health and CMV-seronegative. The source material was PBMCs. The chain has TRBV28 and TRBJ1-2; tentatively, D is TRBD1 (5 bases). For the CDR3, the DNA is TGTGCCAGCCGGATTTGGAGGGGACCGCCTAACTCTTCCAACTATGGCTACACCTTC. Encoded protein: CASRIWRGPPNSSNYGYTF.